The T cell receptor (beta chain) under discussion was sequenced for a study of cytomegalovirus exposure and HLA in healthy donors. Germline V gene sequence: CDR1 SGHTA, CDR2 FQGNSA. Losses at the gene ends were 6 bases for V and 8 bases for J; bases not matched to a gene: 5. The CDR3 is made up of 12 amino acids. Note on this clone: Its target is unknown.

PCR primers comprised 60 Vbeta and 13 Jbeta primers. Using immunoSEQ multiplex PCR, the repertoire was profiled, and TCRdb retains in-frame clones only, with some absent. The table shows about 200,000 clones, with less than 85% occurring only once. Broader study findings: A missense variant in DCLRE1C was later tied to TCR beta V- and J-gene trimming.

The chain uses TRBV7-2 and TRBJ1-2; the match to TRBD1 covers 8 bases. Material: PBMCs. This TCR was sampled from a girl under 18 in good health and CMV-seropositive. The CDR3 nucleotides are TGTGCCAGCAGTCAGGGGGCGCGAGGCTACACCTTC. Translating it yields CASSQGARGYTF. Together with reference TRBV7-2 and TRBJ1-2, the CDR3 gives the full variable domain: GAGVSQSPSNKVTEKGKDVELRCDPISGHTALYWYRQSLGQGLEFLIYFQGNSAPDKSGLPSDRFSAERTGGSVSTLTIQRTQQEDSAVYLCASSQGARGYTFGSGTRLTVV.